One T cell receptor beta chain is described in this entry. Profiled with immunoSEQ multiplex PCR; TCRdb holds only in-frame clones, not every one. This sample has roughly 99,000 clones; around 88% occur once, and the top ten carry approximately 6.8%. The sample originates from a study of blood T cell repertoires in COVID-19. In the study overall: The United States, Italy and Spain were the sources of the acute and convalescent COVID-19 samples.

Input material: peripheral blood. The sequence came from a man aged 45-60 years with active or convalescent COVID-19.

The CDR3 DNA reads TGTGCCAGCAGTGAATGGGGCGGGAGTTACGAGCAGTACTTC. Translated: CASSEWGGSYEQYF. The chain employs TRBV6-1 and TRBJ2-7; 7 bases fit TRBD2. Germline-derived CDR1 and CDR2 are MNHNS and SASEGT. The CDR3 totals 14 residues. J was trimmed by 4 bases and V by 2 bases; bases with no gene match: 5.